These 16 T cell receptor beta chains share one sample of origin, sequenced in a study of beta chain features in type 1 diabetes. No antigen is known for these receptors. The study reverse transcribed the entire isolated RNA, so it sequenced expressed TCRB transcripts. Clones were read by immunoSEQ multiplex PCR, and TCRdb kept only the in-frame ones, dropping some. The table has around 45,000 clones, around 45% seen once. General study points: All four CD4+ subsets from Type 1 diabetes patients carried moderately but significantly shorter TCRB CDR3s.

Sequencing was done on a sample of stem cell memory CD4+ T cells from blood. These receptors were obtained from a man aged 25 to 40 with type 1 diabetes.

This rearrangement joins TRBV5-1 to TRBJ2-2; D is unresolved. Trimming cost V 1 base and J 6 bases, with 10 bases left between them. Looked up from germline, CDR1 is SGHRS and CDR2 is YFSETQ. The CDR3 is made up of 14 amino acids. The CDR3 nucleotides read TGCGCCAGCAGCTTGTTTCTCTCCCCCGGGGAGCTGTTTTTT. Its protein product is CASSLFLSPGELFF. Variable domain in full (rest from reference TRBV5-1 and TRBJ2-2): KAGVTQTPRYLIKTRGQQVTLSCSPISGHRSVSWYQQTPGQGLQFLFEYFSETQRNKGNFPGRFSGRQFSNSRSEMNVSTLELGDSALYLCASSLFLSPGELFFGEGSRLTVL.

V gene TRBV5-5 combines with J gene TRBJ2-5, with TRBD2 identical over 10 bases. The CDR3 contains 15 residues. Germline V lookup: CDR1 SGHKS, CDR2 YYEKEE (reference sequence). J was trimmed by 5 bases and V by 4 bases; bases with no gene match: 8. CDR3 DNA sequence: TGTGCCAGCAGCCCCAGCGGGAGGGCCTACGAGACCCAGTACTTC. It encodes CASSPSGRAYETQYF. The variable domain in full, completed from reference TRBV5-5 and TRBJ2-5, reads DAGVTQSPTHLIKTRGQQVTLRCSPISGHKSVSWYQQVLGQGPQFIFQYYEKEERGRGNFPDRFSARQFPNYSSELNVNALLLGDSALYLCASSPSGRAYETQYFGPGTRLLVL.

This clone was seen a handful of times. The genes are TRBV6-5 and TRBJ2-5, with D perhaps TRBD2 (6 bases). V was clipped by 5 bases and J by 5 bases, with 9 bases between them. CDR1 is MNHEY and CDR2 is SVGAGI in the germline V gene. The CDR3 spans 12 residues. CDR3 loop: CASSQAGETQYF. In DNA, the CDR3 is TGTGCCAGCAGTCAGGCGGGGGAGACCCAGTACTTC.

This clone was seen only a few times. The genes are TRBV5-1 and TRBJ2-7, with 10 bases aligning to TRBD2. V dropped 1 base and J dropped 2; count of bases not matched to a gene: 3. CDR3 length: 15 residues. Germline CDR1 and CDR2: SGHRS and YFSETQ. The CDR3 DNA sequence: TGCGCCAGCAGCTTGTTACTAGCGGGGACCTACGAGCAGTACTTC. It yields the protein CASSLLLAGTYEQYF.

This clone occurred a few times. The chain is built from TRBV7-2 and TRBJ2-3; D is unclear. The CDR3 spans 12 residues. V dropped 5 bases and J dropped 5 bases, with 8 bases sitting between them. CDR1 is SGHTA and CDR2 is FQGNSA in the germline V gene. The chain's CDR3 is CASSLTVDTQYF. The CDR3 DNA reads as TGTGCCAGCAGCCTCACGGTAGATACGCAGTATTTT. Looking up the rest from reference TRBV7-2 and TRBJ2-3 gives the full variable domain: GAGVSQSPSNKVTEKGKDVELRCDPISGHTALYWYRQSLGQGLEFLIYFQGNSAPDKSGLPSDRFSAERTGGSVSTLTIQRTQQEDSAVYLCASSLTVDTQYFGPGTRLTVL.

CDR3 region: CASSLTSAPRAGTQYF. DNA for the CDR3: TGTGCCAGCTCACTTACTAGCGCGCCGAGGGCAGGGACCCAGTACTTC. This chain links TRBV18 with TRBJ2-5; 7 bases agree with TRBD2. CDR1 KGHSH and CDR2 LQKENI come from the germline V gene. CDR3 size: 16 residues. J lost 7 bases, V lost 4 bases, and 15 bases had no gene match.

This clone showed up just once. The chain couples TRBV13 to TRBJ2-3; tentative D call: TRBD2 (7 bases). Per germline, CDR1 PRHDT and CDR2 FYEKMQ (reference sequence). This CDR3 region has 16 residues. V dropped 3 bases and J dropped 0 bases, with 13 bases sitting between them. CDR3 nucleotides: TGTGCCAGCAGCTTCGAGGGGGGGCGCAGCACAGATACGCAGTATTTT. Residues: CASSFEGGRSTDTQYF.

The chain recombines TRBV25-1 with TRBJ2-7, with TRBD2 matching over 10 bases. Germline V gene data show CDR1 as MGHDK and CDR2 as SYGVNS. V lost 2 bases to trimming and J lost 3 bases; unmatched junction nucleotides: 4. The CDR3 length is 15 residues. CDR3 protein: CASSERLAGVYEQYF. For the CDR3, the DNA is TGTGCCAGCAGTGAAAGGCTAGCGGGAGTCTACGAGCAGTACTTC.

The CDR3 nucleotides are TGCGCCAGCAGCTTGGGAGGGTATGAGCAGTTCTTC. It translates to CASSLGGYEQFF. This chain uses TRBV5-1 with TRBJ2-1; weak D call: TRBD2 (5 bases). Germline-derived CDR1 and CDR2 are SGHRS and YFSETQ. Trimming shortened V by 0 bases and J by 8 bases, and 6 bases separated the two germline ends. This CDR3 is built from 12 residues.

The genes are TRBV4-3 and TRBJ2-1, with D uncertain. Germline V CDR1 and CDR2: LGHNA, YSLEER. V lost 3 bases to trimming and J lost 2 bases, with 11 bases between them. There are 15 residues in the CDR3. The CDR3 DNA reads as TGCGCCAGCAGCCAGGCGTCGACAACCTACAATGAGCAGTTCTTC. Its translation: CASSQASTTYNEQFF.

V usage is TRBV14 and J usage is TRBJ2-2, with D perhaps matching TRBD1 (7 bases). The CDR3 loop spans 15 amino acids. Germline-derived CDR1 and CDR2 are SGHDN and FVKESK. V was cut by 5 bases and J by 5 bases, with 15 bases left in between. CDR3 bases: TGTGCCAGCAGCTCAGGCGGGACAGATACCGGGGAGCTGTTTTTT. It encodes CASSSGGTDTGELFF. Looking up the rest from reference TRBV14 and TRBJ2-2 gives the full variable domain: EAGVTQFPSHSVIEKGQTVTLRCDPISGHDNLYWYRRVMGKEIKFLLHFVKESKQDESGMPNNRFLAERTGGTYSTLKVQPAELEDSGVYFCASSSGGTDTGELFFGEGSRLTVL.

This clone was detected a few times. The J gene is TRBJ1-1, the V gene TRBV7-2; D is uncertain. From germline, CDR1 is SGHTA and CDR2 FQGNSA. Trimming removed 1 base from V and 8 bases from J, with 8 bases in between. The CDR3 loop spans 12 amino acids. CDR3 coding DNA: TGTGCCAGCAGCTTAGTAGGAGCCGAAGCTTTCTTT. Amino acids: CASSLVGAEAFF.

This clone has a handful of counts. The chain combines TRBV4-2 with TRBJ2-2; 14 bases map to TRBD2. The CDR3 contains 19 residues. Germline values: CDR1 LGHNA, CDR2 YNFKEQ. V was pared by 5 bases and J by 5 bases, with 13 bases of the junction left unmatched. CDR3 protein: CASSSGGGLAGAWTGELFF. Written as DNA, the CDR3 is TGTGCCAGCAGCTCGGGAGGGGGACTAGCGGGAGCATGGACCGGGGAGCTGTTTTTT.

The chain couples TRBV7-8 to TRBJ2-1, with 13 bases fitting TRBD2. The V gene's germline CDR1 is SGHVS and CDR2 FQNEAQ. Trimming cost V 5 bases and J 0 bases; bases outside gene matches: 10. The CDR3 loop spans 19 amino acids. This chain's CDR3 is CASSQPGLAGSSSYNEQFF. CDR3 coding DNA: TGTGCCAGCAGCCAACCGGGACTAGCGGGATCAAGCTCCTACAATGAGCAGTTCTTC.

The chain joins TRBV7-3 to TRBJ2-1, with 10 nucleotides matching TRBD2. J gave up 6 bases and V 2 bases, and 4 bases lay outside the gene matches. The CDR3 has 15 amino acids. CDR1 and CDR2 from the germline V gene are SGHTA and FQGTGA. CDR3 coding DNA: TGTGCCAGCAGCTTATTAGCGGGAGGCGGCAATGAGCAGTTCTTC. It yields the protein CASSLLAGGGNEQFF.

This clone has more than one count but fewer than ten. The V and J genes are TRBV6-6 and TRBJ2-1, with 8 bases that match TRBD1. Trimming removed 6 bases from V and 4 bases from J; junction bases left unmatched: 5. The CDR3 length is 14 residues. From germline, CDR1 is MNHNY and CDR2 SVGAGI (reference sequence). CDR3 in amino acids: CASRQGGGYNEQFF. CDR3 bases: TGTGCCAGCAGACAGGGGGGTGGATACAATGAGCAGTTCTTC.